Below are 19 T cell receptor beta chains sequenced from a single sample in a study of CD8 T cells in Susac syndrome (dated by TCRdb to between 2019 and 2020). The library was generated by the immunoSEQ multiplex PCR assay. RNA was extracted using the RNeasy kit, and roughly 0.5 to 1 microgram was reverse transcribed with random hexamers. Using fastp trimming at Q25 and MiXCR clonotype assembly, TCRdb reanalyzed the public sequencing data and kept in-frame beta chains. Identical CDR3 proteins give one entry, which carries the most common genes and DNA. For this sample there are over 300,000 distinct CDR3 sequences; about 90% appear just once. Clones ranked in the top ten supply approximately 0.065% of the sample. The sequenced sample consisted of CD4+ T cells from PBMCs. All receptors derive from a human donor with multiple sclerosis.

This chain links TRBV11-2 with TRBJ1-5; 8 nucleotides align to TRBD1. Trimming removed 0 bases from V and 7 bases from J; junction bases left unmatched: 8. This CDR3 has 16 residues. From germline, CDR1 is SGHAT and CDR2 FQNNGV. CDR3 loop: CASSLEAAGGWQPQHF. The CDR3 DNA reads TGTGCCAGCAGCTTAGAGGCGGCAGGGGGCTGGCAGCCCCAGCATTTT.

This rearrangement joins TRBV15 to TRBJ1-1; no reliable D call. The V gene's germline CDR1 is LNHNV and CDR2 YYDKDF (reference sequence). The CDR3 runs to 14 residues. Trimming removed 4 bases from V and 4 bases from J, with 13 bases in between. CDR3 sequence reads: CATSTWLYPTEAFF. In DNA, the CDR3 is TGTGCCACCAGCACCTGGTTATATCCCACTGAAGCTTTCTTT.

CDR3 DNA sequence: TGTGCCAGCAGTTTCGGGAGTCAAATCGGGACAGGCGGGGGAAACACCATATATTTT. Amino acids: CASSFGSQIGTGGGNTIYF. The chain links TRBV12-3 or TRBV12-4 to TRBJ1-3; 8 bases agree with TRBD1. V shed 3 bases, J shed 4 bases, and the junction held 17 bases outside the gene matches. This CDR3 has 19 amino acids.

This chain connects TRBV14 to TRBJ2-6; TRBD1 or TRBD2 may be the D gene (5 bases each). V lost 1 base and J 8 bases, leaving 24 bases between the germline ends. Germline values: CDR1 SGHDN, CDR2 FVKESK. The CDR3 loop spans 19 amino acids. CDR3 coding DNA: TGTGCCAGCAGCCAAGGGGGACCTTCGGGCTTTCTGGGGCCCAACGTCCTGACTTTC. Protein product: CASSQGGPSGFLGPNVLTF. The full variable domain, its missing parts supplied by reference TRBV14 and TRBJ2-6, is EAGVTQFPSHSVIEKGQTVTLRCDPISGHDNLYWYRRVMGKEIKFLLHFVKESKQDESGMPNNRFLAERTGGTYSTLKVQPAELEDSGVYFCASSQGGPSGFLGPNVLTFGAGSRLTVL.

The gene calls are TRBV9 and TRBJ1-4, with a possible D match to TRBD1 (6 bases). Germline CDR1 is SGDLS and CDR2 is YYNGEE. This CDR3 region has 15 residues. V lost 3 bases, J lost 6 bases, and 15 bases lay in between. The CDR3 loop is CASSEGSGEDEKLFF. CDR3 in DNA: TGTGCCAGCAGCGAGGGTTCAGGGGAGGATGAAAAACTGTTTTTT.

This chain connects TRBV7-3 to TRBJ2-3; TRBD2 matches at 9 bases. After removal of 5 bases from V and 2 bases from J, the junction contained 2 bases not matched to a gene. From germline, CDR1 is SGHTA and CDR2 FQGTGA. The CDR3 has 14 residues. Here the CDR3 reads CASSPSGTTDTQYF. The CDR3, as DNA: TGTGCCAGCAGCCCTAGCGGGACCACAGATACGCAGTATTTT.

V and J are TRBV6-6 and TRBJ2-3, with D perhaps being TRBD1 or TRBD2 (5 bases each). The CDR3 consists of 16 residues. V was cut by 6 bases and J by 2 bases, with 18 bases left in between. Germline loops: CDR1 MNHNY, CDR2 SVGAGI (reference sequence). The CDR3 DNA follows: TGTGCCAGCAGCCCGGGGCCGCCCTCTTTCACAGATACGCAGTATTTT. It yields the protein CASSPGPPSFTDTQYF.

As for this clonotype: Its ends do not fully match the called genes, so a read error is possible. The genes are TRBV20-1 and TRBJ2-4; 7 bases align to TRBD2. This CDR3 contains 16 residues. Looked up from germline, CDR1 is DFQATT and CDR2 is SNEGSKA (reference sequence). CDR3 DNA sequence: TGCAGCGCTAGCCCCCTAGCGGAACTAGCCAAAAACATTCAGTACTTC. Its translation: CSASPLAELAKNIQYF.

The genes are TRBV2 and TRBJ2-1; the D gene is possibly TRBD1 (5 bases). There are 14 residues in the CDR3. Germline assignment: CDR1 SNHLY and CDR2 FYNNEI. The V end lost 2 bases, the J end lost 8 bases, and 13 bases lay between the germline ends. The CDR3: CASSENRIGDEQFF. DNA of the CDR3: TGTGCCAGCAGTGAAAACCGTATAGGGGATGAGCAGTTCTTC.

V and J are TRBV19 and TRBJ2-4, with unresolved D. Germline V CDR1 and CDR2: LNHDA, SQIVND (reference sequence). There are 11 residues in the CDR3. The ends were cut back, 3 bases at V and 7 bases at J, with 4 bases in the middle. In DNA form, the CDR3 reads TGTGCCAGTAGTATGAGCAACATTCAGTACTTC. Its protein product is CASSMSNIQYF.

The V gene is TRBV19, the J gene TRBJ1-1; D may be TRBD1 (6 bases). Germline V gene sequence: CDR1 LNHDA, CDR2 SQIVND (reference sequence). With 6 bases removed from V and 0 bases from J, the gap between germline ends came to 14 bases. The CDR3 sequence is 15 residues long. CDR3: CASSFGPGVNTEAFF. CDR3 bases: TGTGCCAGTAGCTTTGGACCAGGGGTGAACACTGAAGCTTTCTTT.

This chain links TRBV18 with TRBJ1-3; D is ambiguous. The length of the CDR3 is 15 residues. Trimming pared 3 bases from V and 0 bases from J, leaving 9 bases between. The germline CDR1 and CDR2 sequences are KGHSH and LQKENI. The CDR3 DNA reads TGTGCCAGCTCACCCGGACTTGGCTCTGGAAACACCATATATTTT. Translated, it gives CASSPGLGSGNTIYF.

The chain has TRBV19 and TRBJ1-2; D possibly corresponds to TRBD1 (6 bases). This CDR3 spans 15 amino acids. V lost 7 bases, J lost 5 bases, and 20 bases lay in between. The germline CDR1 and CDR2 sequences are LNHDA and SQIVND (reference sequence). CDR3 residues: CASTSPNREAYGYTF. DNA of the CDR3: TGTGCCAGTACTTCCCCTAACAGGGAAGCTTATGGCTACACCTTC.

V gene TRBV27 combines with J gene TRBJ1-2, with TRBD1 as a possible D gene (6 bases). The germline CDR1 and CDR2 sequences are MNHEY and SMNVEV (reference sequence). The CDR3 contains 14 residues. The V end lost 2 bases, the J end lost 4 bases, and 11 bases lay between the germline ends. The CDR3 reads CASSLVGGTYGYTF. CDR3 DNA sequence: TGTGCCAGCAGTTTAGTCGGGGGCACCTATGGCTACACCTTC.

The rearrangement links TRBV19 to TRBJ1-5; D may be TRBD1 (6 bases). This CDR3 is built from 16 residues. Trimming left V 4 bases short and J 3 bases short, with 16 bases between. Germline CDR1 LNHDA, CDR2 SQIVND (reference sequence). CDR3 DNA: TGTGCCAGTAGTACCAGGGTACAGGGTTACAATCAGCCCCAGCATTTT. This translates into CASSTRVQGYNQPQHF.

This sequence joins TRBV9 and TRBJ2-1; 7 bases are a match to TRBD1. Trimming at V came to 3 bases and at J to 5 bases, leaving 8 bases not matched to a gene. The CDR3 totals 15 residues. CDR1 is SGDLS and CDR2 is YYNGEE in the germline V gene. The CDR3 sequence: CASSETGTVHNEQFF. The CDR3 DNA reads TGTGCCAGCAGCGAAACCGGGACAGTACACAATGAGCAGTTCTTC.

The genes are TRBV3-1 and TRBJ2-5; D is undetermined. Germline V gene sequence: CDR1 LGHDT, CDR2 YNNKEL (reference sequence). The CDR3 loop spans 15 amino acids. V was cut by 0 bases and J by 5 bases, with 13 bases left in between. As DNA, the CDR3 is TGTGCCAGCAGCCAAGAGGGCCAAACCGGGGAGACCCAGTACTTC. Translated: CASSQEGQTGETQYF.

The chain combines TRBV12-3 or TRBV12-4 with TRBJ2-5, with D unclear. The CDR3 runs to 14 residues. The V and J ends lost 4 bases and 1 base respectively, with 10 bases between them. The CDR3 is CASSSRITQETQYF. As DNA, the CDR3 is TGTGCCAGCAGTTCCAGGATAACCCAAGAGACCCAGTACTTC.

The rearrangement uses TRBV12-3 or TRBV12-4 and TRBJ2-5, with TRBD2 matching 8 bases. The J segment lost 1 base and the V segment lost 6 bases, leaving 10 bases of the junction unmatched. CDR3 size: 16 residues. DNA of the CDR3: TGTGCCAGCAGCCTGGGGTCGGGGGGGTCCCAAGAGACCCAGTACTTC. It translates to CASSLGSGGSQETQYF.